This record covers a single TCR beta chain. The record originates from a study of Tregs in tolerant kidney transplant recipients. Germline V gene lookup returns CDR1 SGHRS and CDR2 YFSETQ. This CDR3 contains 15 residues. Germline trimming cut 4 bases from V and 4 bases from J; bases unmatched to any gene: 5. The repertoire was sequenced with immunoSEQ multiplex PCR; TCRdb's copy has only in-frame clones and lacks some. Of about 240,000 clones in the sample, approximately 83% were seen once. The receptor comes from a human donor in good health. This rearrangement joins TRBV5-1 to TRBJ2-2, with TRBD1 matching over 9 bases. The sequencing sample was made of CD4+ T cells from blood. The CDR3 DNA reads TGCGCCAGCAGCCCGGGACAGGGCGGCACCGGGGAGCTGTTTTTT. This encodes CASSPGQGGTGELFF.